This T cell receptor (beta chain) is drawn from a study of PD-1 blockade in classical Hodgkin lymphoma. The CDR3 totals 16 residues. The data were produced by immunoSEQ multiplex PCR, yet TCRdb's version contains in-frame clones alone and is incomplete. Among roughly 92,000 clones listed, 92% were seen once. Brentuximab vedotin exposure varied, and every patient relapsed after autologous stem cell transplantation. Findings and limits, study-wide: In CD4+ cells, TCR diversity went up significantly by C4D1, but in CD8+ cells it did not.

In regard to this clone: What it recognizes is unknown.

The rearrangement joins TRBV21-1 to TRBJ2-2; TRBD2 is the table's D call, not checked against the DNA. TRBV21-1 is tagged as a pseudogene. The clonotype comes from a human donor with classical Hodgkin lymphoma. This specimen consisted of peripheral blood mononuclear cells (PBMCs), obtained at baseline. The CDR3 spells CASRGSSTANTGELFF. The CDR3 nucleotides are TGTGCCAGCAGAGGGAGTTCGACCGCGAACACCGGGGAGCTGTTTTTT.